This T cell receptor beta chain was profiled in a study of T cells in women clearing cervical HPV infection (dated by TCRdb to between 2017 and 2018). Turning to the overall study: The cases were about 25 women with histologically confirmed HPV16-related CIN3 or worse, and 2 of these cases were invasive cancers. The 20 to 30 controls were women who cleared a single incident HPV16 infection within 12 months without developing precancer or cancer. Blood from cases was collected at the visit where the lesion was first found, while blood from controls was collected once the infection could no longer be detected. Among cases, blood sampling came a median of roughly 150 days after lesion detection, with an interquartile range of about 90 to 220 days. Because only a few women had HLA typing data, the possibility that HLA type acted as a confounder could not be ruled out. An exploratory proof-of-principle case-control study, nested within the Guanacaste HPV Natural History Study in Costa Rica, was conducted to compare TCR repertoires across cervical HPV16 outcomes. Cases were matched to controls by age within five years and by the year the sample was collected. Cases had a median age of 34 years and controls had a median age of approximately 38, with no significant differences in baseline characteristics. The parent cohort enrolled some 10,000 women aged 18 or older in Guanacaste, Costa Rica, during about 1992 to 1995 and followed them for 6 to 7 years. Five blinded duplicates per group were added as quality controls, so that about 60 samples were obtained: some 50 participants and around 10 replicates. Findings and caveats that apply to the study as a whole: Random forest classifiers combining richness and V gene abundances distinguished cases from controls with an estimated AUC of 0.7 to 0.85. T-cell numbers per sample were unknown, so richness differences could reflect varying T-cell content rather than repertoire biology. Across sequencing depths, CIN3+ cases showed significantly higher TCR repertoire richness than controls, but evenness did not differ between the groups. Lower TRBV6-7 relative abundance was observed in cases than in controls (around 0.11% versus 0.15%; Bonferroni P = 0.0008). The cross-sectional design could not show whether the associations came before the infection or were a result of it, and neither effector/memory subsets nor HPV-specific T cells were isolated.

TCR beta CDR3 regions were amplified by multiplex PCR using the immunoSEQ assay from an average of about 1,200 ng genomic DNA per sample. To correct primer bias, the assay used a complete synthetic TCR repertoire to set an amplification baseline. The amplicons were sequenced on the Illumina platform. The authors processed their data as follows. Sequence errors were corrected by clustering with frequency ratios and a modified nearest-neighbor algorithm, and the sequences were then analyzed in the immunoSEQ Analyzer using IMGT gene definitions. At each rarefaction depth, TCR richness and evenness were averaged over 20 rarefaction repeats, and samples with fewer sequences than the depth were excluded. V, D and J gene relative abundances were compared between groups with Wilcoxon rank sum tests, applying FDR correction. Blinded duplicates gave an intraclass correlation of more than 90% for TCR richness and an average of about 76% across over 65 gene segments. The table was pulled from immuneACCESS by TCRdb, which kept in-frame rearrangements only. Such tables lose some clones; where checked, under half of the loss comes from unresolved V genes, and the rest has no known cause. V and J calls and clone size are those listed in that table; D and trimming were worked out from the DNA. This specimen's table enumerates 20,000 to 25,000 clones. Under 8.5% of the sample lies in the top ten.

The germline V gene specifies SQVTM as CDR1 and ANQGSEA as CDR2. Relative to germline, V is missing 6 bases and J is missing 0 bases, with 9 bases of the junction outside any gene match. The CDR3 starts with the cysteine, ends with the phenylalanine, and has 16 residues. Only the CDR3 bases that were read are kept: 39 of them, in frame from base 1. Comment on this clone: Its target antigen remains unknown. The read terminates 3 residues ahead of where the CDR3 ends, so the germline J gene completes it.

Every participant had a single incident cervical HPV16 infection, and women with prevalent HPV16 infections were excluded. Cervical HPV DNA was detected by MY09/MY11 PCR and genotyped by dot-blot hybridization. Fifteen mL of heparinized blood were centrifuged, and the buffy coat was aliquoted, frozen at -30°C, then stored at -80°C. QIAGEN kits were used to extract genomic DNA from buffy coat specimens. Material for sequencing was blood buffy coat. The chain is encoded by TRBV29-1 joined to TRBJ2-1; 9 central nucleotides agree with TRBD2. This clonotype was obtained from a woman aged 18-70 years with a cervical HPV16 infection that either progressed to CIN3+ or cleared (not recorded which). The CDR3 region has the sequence CSVAGGREISYNEQFF. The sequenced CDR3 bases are TGCAGCGTGGCGGGGGGGCGGGAGATCTCCTACAATGAG.